This T cell receptor (beta chain) was recovered during a study of blood T cells in healthy people across ages. Per-sample PBMC isolation yielded at least 7 million cells. Notes on the study in general: Lack of knowledge of donor CMV status possibly confounded expanded clonotype changes. Long-lived donors carried more naive CD4+ cells and greater diversity than aged donors.

Comments on this clonotype: The antigen is not known.

Alongside a J-beta primer mix, a sample-barcoded 5' primer served in a second PCR lasting about 7 to 12 cycles. Via MiXCR, TCRdb re-called the 5' RACE reads, giving one row per CDR3 protein. The repertoire has hundreds of thousands of distinct CDR3 sequences, 44% of them found once; the top ten carry about 19%. This CDR3 spans 14 amino acids. The germline CDR1 and CDR2 sequences are SGHNT and YENEEA. The ends lost 4 bases at V and 7 bases at J; junction bases unmatched: 5. The V and J genes are TRBV11-3 and TRBJ2-1, with 9 bases lining up with TRBD1. The receptor was derived from a man between 60 and 70 years old in good health. Sequencing used blood. DNA for the CDR3: TGTGCCAGCAGCTCCACCGGGACAGGGAATGAGCAGTTCTTC. Encoded protein: CASSSTGTGNEQFF.